The 4 T cell receptor beta chains given below trace back to one sample, sequenced in a study of a mutant IDH1 vaccine in newly diagnosed glioma. This sample's time point: week 23, last vaccination. Every vaccine dose comprised 300 ug of mutant IDH1 20-mer peptide plus topical imiquimod. No antigen has been identified for these receptors. Using immunoSEQ multiplex PCR, the repertoire was profiled, and TCRdb retains in-frame clones only, with some absent. The sample has about 65,000 clones, around 84% seen once. The specimen comprised PBMCs, sampled from a glioma patient whose treatment included an IDH1 peptide vaccine. Receptors originate from a man between 25 and 39 years old with glioma.

The chain uses TRBV28 and TRBJ2-5, with 13 bases aligning to TRBD2. This CDR3 has 16 amino acids. Trimming at V came to 4 bases and at J to 3 bases, leaving 5 bases not matched to a gene. CDR1 MDHEN and CDR2 SYDVKM come from the germline V gene. CDR3 protein: CASSSSGTSGEETQYF. CDR3 DNA sequence: TGTGCCAGCAGTTCCTCCGGGACTAGCGGGGAAGAGACCCAGTACTTC.

The gene calls are TRBV2 and TRBJ1-1; D remains unclear. Trimming left V 4 bases short and J 2 bases short, with 11 bases between. There are 14 residues in the CDR3. The germline V gene has CDR1 SNHLY and CDR2 FYNNEI. CDR3 in amino acids: CASSVGRINTEAFF. As DNA, the CDR3 is TGTGCCAGCAGTGTGGGTCGGATAAACACTGAAGCTTTCTTT.

Regarding this clone: At one end the junction does not follow the germline gene, possibly because of a read error. V is TRBV6-4 and J is TRBJ1-6; D remains ambiguous. The CDR3 length is 14 residues. In germline, CDR1 is MRHNA, CDR2 SNTAGT. CDR3 in amino acids: CASSEGGYSSPLHF. Here the CDR3 DNA reads TGTGCCAGCAGTGAAGGAGGTTATAGTTCACCCCTCCACTTT.

V gene TRBV2 combines with J gene TRBJ2-2, with 10 bases fitting TRBD2. V gave up 3 bases and J gave up 6 bases; unmatched junction bases: 4. The CDR3 is 15 amino acids. CDR1 is SNHLY and CDR2 is FYNNEI in the germline V gene. The CDR3 DNA reads as TGTGCCAGCAGTGAGGCAGCGGGGGGGCCCGGGGAGCTGTTTTTT. Encoded protein: CASSEAAGGPGELFF.